This T cell receptor (beta chain) was sequenced in a study of blood T cell repertoires in COVID-19. Sequenced by immunoSEQ multiplex PCR; TCRdb stores in-frame clones only, minus some. In the table there are over 200,000 clones, 75% to 90% of which are singletons. The germline V gene encodes CDR1 LGHDT and CDR2 YNNKEL (reference sequence). With 5 bases removed from V and 7 bases from J, the gap between germline ends came to 11 bases. The CDR3 sequence is 12 residues long. Sequencing was carried out using PBMCs or T cells enriched from blood (not recorded which). V and J are TRBV3-1 (or the pseudogene TRBV3-2) and TRBJ2-5; D remains unclear. This clonotype was obtained from a woman younger than 45 who had been exposed to COVID-19. The CDR3 coding sequence is TGTGCCAGCAGCTTCAGTCTGTGGACCCAGTACTTC. Encoded protein: CASSFSLWTQYF.